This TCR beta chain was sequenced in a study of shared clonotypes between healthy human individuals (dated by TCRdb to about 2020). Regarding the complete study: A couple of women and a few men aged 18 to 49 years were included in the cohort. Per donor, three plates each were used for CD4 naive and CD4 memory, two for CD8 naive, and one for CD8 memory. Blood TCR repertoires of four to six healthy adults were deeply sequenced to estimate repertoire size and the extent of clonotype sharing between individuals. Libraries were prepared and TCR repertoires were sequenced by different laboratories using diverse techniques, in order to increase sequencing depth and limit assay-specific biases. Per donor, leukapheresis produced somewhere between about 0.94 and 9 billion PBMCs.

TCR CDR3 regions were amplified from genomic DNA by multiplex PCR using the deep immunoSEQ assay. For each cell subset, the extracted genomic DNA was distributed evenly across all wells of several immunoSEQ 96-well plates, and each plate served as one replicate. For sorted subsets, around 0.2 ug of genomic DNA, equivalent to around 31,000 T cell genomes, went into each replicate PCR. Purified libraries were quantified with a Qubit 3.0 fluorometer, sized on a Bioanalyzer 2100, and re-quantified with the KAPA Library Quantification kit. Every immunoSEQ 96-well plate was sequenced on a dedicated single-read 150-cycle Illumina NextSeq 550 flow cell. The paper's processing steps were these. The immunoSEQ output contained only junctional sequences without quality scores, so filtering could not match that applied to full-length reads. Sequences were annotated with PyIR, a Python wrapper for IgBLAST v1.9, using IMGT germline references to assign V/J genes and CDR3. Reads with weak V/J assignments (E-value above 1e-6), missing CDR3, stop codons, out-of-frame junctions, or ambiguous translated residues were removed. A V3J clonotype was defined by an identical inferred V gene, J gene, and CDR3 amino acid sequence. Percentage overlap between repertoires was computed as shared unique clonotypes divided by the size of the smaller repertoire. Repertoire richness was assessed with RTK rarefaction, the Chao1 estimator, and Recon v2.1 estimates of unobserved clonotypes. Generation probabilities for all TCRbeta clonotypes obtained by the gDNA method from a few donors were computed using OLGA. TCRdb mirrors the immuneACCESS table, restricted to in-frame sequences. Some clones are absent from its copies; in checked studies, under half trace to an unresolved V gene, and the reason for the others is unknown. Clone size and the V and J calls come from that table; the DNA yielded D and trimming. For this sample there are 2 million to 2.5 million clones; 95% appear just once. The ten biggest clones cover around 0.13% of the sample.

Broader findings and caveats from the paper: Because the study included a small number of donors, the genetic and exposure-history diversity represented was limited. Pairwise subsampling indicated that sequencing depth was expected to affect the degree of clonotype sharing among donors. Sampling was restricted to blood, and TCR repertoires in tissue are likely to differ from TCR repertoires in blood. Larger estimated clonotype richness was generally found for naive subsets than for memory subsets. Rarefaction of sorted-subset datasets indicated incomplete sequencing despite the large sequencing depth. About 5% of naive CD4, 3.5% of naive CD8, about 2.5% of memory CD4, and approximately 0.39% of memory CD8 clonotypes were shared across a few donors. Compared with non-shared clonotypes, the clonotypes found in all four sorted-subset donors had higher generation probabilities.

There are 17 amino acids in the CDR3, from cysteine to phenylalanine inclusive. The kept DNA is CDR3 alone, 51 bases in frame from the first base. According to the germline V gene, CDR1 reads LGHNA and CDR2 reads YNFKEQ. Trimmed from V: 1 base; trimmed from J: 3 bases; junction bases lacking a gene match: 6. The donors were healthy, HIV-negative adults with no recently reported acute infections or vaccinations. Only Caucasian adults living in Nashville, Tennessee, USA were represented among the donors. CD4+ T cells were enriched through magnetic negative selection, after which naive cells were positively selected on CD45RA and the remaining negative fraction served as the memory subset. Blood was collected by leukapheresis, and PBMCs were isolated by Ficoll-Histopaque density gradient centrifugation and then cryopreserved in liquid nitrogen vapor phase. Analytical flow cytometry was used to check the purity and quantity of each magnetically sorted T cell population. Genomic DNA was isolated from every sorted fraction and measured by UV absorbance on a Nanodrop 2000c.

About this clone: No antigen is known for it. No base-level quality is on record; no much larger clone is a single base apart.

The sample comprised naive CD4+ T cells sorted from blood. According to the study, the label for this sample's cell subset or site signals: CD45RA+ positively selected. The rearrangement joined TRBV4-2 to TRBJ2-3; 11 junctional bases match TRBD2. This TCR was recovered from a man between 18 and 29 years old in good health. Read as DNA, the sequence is TGTGCCAGCAGCCAAGCTTTAGCGGGGGGGCCAACAGATACGCAGTATTTT. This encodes CASSQALAGGPTDTQYF.